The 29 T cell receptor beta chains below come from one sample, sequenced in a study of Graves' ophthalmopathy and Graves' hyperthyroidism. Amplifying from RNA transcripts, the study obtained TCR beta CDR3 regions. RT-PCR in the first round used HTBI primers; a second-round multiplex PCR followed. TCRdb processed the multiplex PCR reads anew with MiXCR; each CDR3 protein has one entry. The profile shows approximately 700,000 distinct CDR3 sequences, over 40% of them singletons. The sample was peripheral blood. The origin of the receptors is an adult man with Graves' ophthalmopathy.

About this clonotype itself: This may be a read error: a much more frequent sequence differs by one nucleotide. The CDR3 coding sequence is TGTGCCAGCAGTTACGGTGGGGGGCGCGGTGCTCAGCCCCAGCATTTT. Its translation: CASSYGGGRGAQPQHF. The V and J genes are TRBV6-1 and TRBJ1-5; weak D call: TRBD1 (6 bases). The CDR3 is 16 residues long. Germline assignment: CDR1 MNHNS and CDR2 SASEGT. Trimming took 5 bases from V and 6 from J, leaving 20 bases between them.

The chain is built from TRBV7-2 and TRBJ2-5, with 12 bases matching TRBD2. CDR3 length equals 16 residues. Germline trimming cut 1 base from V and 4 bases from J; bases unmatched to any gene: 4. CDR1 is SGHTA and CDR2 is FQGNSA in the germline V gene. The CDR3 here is CASSLGWTSGVETQYF. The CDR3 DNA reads TGTGCCAGCAGCTTAGGATGGACTAGCGGGGTAGAGACCCAGTACTTC.

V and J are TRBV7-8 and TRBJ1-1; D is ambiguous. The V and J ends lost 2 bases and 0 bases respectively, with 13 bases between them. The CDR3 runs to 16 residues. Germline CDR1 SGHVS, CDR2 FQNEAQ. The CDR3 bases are TGTGCCAGCAGCTTATGGGAGAACACGCTGAACACTGAAGCTTTCTTT. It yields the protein CASSLWENTLNTEAFF.

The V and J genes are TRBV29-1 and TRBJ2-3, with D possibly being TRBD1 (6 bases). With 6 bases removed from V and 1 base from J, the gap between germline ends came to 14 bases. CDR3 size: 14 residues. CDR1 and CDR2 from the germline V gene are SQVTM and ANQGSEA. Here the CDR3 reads CSVAEQGRTDTQYF. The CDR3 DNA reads TGCAGCGTGGCCGAGCAGGGGCGCACAGATACGCAGTATTTT.

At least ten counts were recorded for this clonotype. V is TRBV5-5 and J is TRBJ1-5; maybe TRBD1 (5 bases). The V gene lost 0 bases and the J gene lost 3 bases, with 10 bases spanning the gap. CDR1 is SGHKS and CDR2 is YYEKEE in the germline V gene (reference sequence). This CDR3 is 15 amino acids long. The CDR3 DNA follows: TGTGCCAGCAGCTTGGCACAGGCCGACAATCAGCCCCAGCATTTT. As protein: CASSLAQADNQPQHF.

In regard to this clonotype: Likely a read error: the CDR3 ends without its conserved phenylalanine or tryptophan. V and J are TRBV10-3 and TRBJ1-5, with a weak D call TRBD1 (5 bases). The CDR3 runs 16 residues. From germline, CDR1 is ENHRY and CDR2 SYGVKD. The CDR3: CASRGTLGGSNKPQHL. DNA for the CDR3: TGTGCCAGCAGAGGGACCCTAGGTGGTAGCAATAAGCCCCAGCATTTA.

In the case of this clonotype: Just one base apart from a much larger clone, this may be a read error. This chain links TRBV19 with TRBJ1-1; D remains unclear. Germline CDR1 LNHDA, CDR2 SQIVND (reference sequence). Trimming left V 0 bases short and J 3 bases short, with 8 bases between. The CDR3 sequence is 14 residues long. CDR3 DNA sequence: TGTGCCAGTAGTATAGACGAACCGGACACTGAAGCTTTCTTT. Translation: CASSIDEPDTEAFF.

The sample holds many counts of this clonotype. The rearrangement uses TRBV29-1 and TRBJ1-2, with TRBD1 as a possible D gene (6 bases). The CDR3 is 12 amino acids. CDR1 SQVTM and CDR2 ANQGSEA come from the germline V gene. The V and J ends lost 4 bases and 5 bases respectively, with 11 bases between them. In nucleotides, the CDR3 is TGCAGCGTTGGGGGACAAGGTTATGGCTACACCTTC. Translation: CSVGGQGYGYTF.

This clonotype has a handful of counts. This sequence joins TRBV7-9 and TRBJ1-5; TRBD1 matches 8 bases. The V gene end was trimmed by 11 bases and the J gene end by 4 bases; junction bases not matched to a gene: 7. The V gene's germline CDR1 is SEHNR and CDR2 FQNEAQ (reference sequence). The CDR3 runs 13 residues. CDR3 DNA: TGTGCCTGGAGTTGGACAGGGAATCAGCCCCAGCATTTT. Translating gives CAWSWTGNQPQHF.

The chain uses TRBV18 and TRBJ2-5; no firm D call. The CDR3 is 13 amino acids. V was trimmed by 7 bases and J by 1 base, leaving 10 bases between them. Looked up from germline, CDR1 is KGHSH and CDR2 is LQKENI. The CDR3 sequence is CASCRHPQETQYF. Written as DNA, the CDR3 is TGTGCCAGCTGCAGACACCCCCAAGAGACCCAGTACTTC. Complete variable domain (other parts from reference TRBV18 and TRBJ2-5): NAGVMQNPRHLVRRRGQEARLRCSPMKGHSHVYWYRQLPEEGLKFMVYLQKENIIDESGMPKERFSAEFPKEGPSILRIQQVVRGDSAAYFCASCRHPQETQYFGPGTRLLVL.

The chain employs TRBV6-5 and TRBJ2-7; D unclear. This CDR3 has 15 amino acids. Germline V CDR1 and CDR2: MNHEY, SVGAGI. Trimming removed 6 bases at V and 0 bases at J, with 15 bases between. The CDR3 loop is CASSIFRLASYEQYF. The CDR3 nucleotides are TGTGCCAGCAGCATTTTTCGACTTGCCTCCTACGAGCAGTACTTC.

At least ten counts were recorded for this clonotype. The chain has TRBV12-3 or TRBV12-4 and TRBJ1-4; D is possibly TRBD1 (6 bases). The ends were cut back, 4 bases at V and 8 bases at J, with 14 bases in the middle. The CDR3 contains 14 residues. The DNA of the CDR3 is TGTGCCAGCAGTTCACAGGGAGGGGGAGAAAAACTGTTTTTT. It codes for CASSSQGGGEKLFF.

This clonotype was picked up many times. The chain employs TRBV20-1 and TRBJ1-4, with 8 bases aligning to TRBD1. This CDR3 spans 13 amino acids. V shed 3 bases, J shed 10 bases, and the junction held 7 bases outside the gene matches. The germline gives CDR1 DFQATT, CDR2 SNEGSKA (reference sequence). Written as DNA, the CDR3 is TGCAGTGCTAGGAGGATACAGGGGGGAAAACTGTTTTTT. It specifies CSARRIQGGKLFF.

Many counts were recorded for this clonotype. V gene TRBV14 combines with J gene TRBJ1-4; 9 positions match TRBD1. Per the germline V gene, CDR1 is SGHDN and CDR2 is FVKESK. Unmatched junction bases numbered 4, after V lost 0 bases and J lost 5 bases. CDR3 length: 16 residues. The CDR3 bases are TGTGCCAGCAGCCAAGAACAGGGGGCTTGGAATGAAAAACTGTTTTTT. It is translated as CASSQEQGAWNEKLFF.

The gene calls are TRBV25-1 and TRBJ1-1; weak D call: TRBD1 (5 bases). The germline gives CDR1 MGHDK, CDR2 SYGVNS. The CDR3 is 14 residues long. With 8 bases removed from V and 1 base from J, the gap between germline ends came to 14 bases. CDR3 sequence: CASVGDEKNTEAFF. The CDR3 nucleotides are TGTGCCAGCGTTGGGGACGAGAAGAACACTGAAGCTTTCTTT.

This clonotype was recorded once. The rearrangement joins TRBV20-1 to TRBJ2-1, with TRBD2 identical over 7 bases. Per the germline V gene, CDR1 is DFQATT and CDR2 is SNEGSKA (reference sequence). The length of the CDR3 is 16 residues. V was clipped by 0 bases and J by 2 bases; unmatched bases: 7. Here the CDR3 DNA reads TGCAGTGCTAGAGATTCTTCTAGCGGAGCCTACAATGAGCAGTTCTTC. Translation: CSARDSSSGAYNEQFF.

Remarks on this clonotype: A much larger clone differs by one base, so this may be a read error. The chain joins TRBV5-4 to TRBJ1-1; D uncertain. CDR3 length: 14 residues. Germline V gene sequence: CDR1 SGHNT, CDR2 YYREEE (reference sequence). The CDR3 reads CASSLTLRGTGAFF. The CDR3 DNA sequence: TGTGCCAGCAGTCTAACCCTCCGGGGAACTGGAGCTTTCTTT.

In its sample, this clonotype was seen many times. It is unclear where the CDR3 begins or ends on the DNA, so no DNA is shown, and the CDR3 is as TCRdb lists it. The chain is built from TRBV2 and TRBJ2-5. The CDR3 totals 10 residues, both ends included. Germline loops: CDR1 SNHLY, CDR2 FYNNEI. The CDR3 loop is CASILETQYF.

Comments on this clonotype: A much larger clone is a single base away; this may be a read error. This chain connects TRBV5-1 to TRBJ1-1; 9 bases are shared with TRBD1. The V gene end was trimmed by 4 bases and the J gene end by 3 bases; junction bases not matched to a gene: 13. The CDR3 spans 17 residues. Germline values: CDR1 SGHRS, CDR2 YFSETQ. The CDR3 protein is CASSLSALQGAYTEAFF. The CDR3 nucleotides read TGCGCCAGCAGCCTCTCCGCGCTACAGGGGGCCTACACTGAAGCTTTCTTT.

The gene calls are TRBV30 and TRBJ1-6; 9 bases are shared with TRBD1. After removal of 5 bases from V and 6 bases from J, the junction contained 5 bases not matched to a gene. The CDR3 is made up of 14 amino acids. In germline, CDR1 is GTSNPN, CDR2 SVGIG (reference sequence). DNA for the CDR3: TGTGCCTGGTCGGCGGGACAGGGTAATTCACCCCTCCACTTT. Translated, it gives CAWSAGQGNSPLHF.

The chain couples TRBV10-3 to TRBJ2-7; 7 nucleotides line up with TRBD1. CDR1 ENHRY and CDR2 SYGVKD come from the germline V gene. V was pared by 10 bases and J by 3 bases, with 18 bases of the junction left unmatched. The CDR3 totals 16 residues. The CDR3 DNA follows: TGTGCCAGCAACTGGCACCTGAAGGACAGGAACTACGAGCAGTACTTC. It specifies CASNWHLKDRNYEQYF.

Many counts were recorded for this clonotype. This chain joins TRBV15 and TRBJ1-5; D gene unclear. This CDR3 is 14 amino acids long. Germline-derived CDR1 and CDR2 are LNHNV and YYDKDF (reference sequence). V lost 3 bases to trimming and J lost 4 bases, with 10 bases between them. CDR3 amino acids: CATSRSGGNQPQHF. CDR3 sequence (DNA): TGTGCCACCAGCAGGTCGGGAGGGAATCAGCCCCAGCATTTT.

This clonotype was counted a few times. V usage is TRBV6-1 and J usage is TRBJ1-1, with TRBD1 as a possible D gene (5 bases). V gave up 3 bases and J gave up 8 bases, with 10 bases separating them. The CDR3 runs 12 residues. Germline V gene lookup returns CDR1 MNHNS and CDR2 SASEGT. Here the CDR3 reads CASSDLGGEAFF. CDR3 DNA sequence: TGTGCCAGCAGTGACCTCGGGGGGGAAGCTTTCTTT.

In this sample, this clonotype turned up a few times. The CDR3 DNA sequence: TGCGCCAGCAGCTTGGGACTAGCGGGAGTGGGCGAGCAGTACTTC. Protein sequence: CASSLGLAGVGEQYF. The chain recombines TRBV5-1 with TRBJ2-7, with TRBD2 matching over 12 bases. The CDR3 spans 15 residues. After removal of 0 bases from V and 6 bases from J, the junction contained 4 bases not matched to a gene. Per the germline V gene, CDR1 is SGHRS and CDR2 is YFSETQ. Variable domain in full (rest from reference TRBV5-1 and TRBJ2-7): KAGVTQTPRYLIKTRGQQVTLSCSPISGHRSVSWYQQTPGQGLQFLFEYFSETQRNKGNFPGRFSGRQFSNSRSEMNVSTLELGDSALYLCASSLGLAGVGEQYFGPGTRLTVT.

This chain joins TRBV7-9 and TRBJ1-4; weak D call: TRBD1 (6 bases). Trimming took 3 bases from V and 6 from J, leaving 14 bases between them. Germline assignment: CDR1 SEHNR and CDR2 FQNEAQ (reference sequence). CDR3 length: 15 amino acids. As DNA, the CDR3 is TGTGCCAGCAGCTTGGTCGGGGGCGGTTATGAAAAACTGTTTTTT. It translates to CASSLVGGGYEKLFF.

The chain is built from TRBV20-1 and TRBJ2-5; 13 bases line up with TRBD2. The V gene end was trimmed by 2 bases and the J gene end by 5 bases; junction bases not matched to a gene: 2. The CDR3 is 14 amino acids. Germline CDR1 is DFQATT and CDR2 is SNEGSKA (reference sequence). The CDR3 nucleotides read TGCAGTGCTAGAACTAGCGGGGGGGGTGAGACCCAGTACTTC. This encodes CSARTSGGGETQYF.

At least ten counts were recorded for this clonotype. In nucleotides, the CDR3 is TGTGCCAGCAGACTTGGCATGAACACTGAAGCTTTCTTT. This encodes CASRLGMNTEAFF. The rearrangement joins TRBV6-5 to TRBJ1-1, with unresolved D. The CDR3 sequence is 13 residues long. Germline loops: CDR1 MNHEY, CDR2 SVGAGI. Trimming stripped 6 bases from V and 0 bases from J, with 8 bases between.

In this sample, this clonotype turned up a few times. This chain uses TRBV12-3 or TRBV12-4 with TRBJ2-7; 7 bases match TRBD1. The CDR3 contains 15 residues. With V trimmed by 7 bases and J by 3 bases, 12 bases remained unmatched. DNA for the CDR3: TGTGCCAGCACCCTAGGGGACAGCCGATTCTACGAGCAGTACTTC. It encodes CASTLGDSRFYEQYF.

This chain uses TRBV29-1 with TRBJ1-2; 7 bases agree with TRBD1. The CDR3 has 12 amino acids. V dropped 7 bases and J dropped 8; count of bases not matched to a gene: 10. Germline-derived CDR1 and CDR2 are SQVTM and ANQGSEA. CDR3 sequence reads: CSALDRQRGYTF. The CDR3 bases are TGCAGCGCCCTGGACAGGCAGCGCGGCTACACCTTC.